Presented here are 27 T cell receptor beta chains from one specimen sequenced in a study of cytomegalovirus exposure and HLA in healthy donors. Both 60 Vbeta primers and 13 Jbeta primers went into the PCR. Method: immunoSEQ multiplex PCR; TCRdb's copy keeps in-frame clones and lacks some. The sample shows some 76,000 clones, 65% to 85% of them seen only once. Sequencing was done on a sample of PBMCs. These receptors originate from a man in his 60s in good health and CMV-seropositive.

The chain uses TRBV5-5 and TRBJ2-5, with 10 bases matching TRBD1. The DNA matches TRBJ2-7 better at its end, which makes the J call doubtful. The CDR3 covers 14 residues. The germline gives CDR1 SGHKS, CDR2 YYEKEE (reference sequence). In DNA, the CDR3 is TGTGCCAGCAGTAGACAGGGGGCGGAGGGCGAGCAGTACTTC. It yields the protein CASSRQGAEGEQYF.

The chain recombines TRBV10-1 with TRBJ2-2, with 10 bases fitting TRBD2. The CDR3 covers 15 residues. Germline V gene sequence: CDR1 WNHNN, CDR2 SYGVQD (reference sequence). The J segment lost 6 bases and the V segment lost 6 bases, leaving 7 bases of the junction unmatched. CDR3 region: CASSSSGRGPGELFF. The CDR3 region has the DNA TGCGCCAGCAGCTCTAGCGGGAGAGGCCCCGGGGAGCTGTTTTTT.

This clone was counted once. The J gene is TRBJ2-5, the V gene TRBV6-5; 9 nucleotides align to TRBD1. This CDR3 is 16 amino acids long. CDR1 MNHEY and CDR2 SVGAGI come from the germline V gene. The V and J ends lost 4 bases and 4 bases, in that order; junction bases with no gene match: 10. The CDR3, as DNA: TGTGCCAGCAGTTCCTCCCTGGGACAGGGAGGAGAGACCCAGTACTTC. Its protein product is CASSSSLGQGGETQYF.

The chain recombines TRBV29-1 with TRBJ1-1; 7 bases are shared with TRBD1. The trim removed 6 bases at V and 0 bases at J, leaving 10 bases unmatched. The CDR3 sequence is 15 residues long. The germline V gene encodes CDR1 SQVTM and CDR2 ANQGSEA. In nucleotides, the CDR3 is TGCAGCGTACCCCGGGACAGACAAATGAACACTGAAGCTTTCTTT. It codes for CSVPRDRQMNTEAFF.

The V call is TRBV5-1, the J call TRBJ2-5, with a tentative D call TRBD1 (6 bases). The CDR3 length is 17 residues. The germline CDR1 and CDR2 sequences are SGHRS and YFSETQ. Trimming removed 3 bases from V and 2 bases from J, with 20 bases in between. CDR3 DNA sequence: TGCGCCAGCAGCTATACCCAGGGGTTGGGGGTTCAAGAGACCCAGTACTTC. This translates into CASSYTQGLGVQETQYF.

This clone appeared a few times. This rearrangement joins TRBV19 to TRBJ1-5; D is possibly TRBD1 (5 bases). V lost 9 bases, J lost 7 bases, and 31 bases lay in between. Per germline, CDR1 LNHDA and CDR2 SQIVND (reference sequence). The CDR3 extends over 18 amino acids. In nucleotides, the CDR3 is TGTGCCAGCAAGACCAAGGGATGGGGGTGGGGAGGGGAGCAGCCCCAGCATTTT. Amino acid sequence: CASKTKGWGWGGEQPQHF. The full variable domain, in which reference TRBV19 and TRBJ1-5 provide the parts outside the CDR3, is DGGITQSPKYLFRKEGQNVTLSCEQNLNHDAMYWYRQDPGQGLRLIYYSQIVNDFQKGDIAEGYSVSREKKESFPLTVTSAQKNPTAFYLCASKTKGWGWGGEQPQHFGDGTRLSIL.

The rearrangement joins TRBV4-3 to TRBJ2-1, with a possible D match to TRBD1 (5 bases). V was clipped by 0 bases and J by 6 bases, with 18 bases between them. There are 17 residues in the CDR3. Germline V gives CDR1 LGHNA, CDR2 YSLEER. The CDR3 region has the DNA TGCGCCAGCAGCCAAGACCTACCGGGCCTTAGGGGCAATGAGCAGTTCTTC. This sequence encodes CASSQDLPGLRGNEQFF.

This chain links TRBV6-5 with TRBJ2-5; TRBD2 might be the D (5 bases). The CDR3 covers 15 residues. From germline, CDR1 is MNHEY and CDR2 SVGAGI. With 3 bases removed from V and 4 bases from J, the gap between germline ends came to 15 bases. The CDR3 DNA is TGTGCCAGCAGTTATCCACAGCGGTCGGGAGAGACCCAGTACTTC. Translated, it gives CASSYPQRSGETQYF.

The CDR3 reads CASSLGGGLSSGNTIYF. DNA for the CDR3: TGTGCCAGCAGCTTAGGGGGTGGACTCAGCTCTGGAAACACCATATATTTT. The chain couples TRBV7-8 to TRBJ1-3; D is uncertain. This CDR3 has 17 amino acids. Trimming cost V 1 base and J 0 bases, with 13 bases left between them. The germline gives CDR1 SGHVS, CDR2 FQNEAQ.

CDR3 bases: TGTGCTAGTGGTGCCAGGGTTTCGACTGAAGCTTTCTTT. Its translation: CASGARVSTEAFF. The J gene is TRBJ1-1, the V gene TRBV12-5; maybe TRBD1 (5 bases). The germline V gene has CDR1 LGHNT and CDR2 FRNRAP. The CDR3 length is 13 residues. V gave up 5 bases and J gave up 5 bases, with 12 bases separating them. The variable domain in full, with the rest retrieved from reference TRBV12-5 and TRBJ1-1, is DARVTQTPRHKVTEMGQEVTMRCQPILGHNTVFWYRQTMMQGLELLAYFRNRAPLDDSGMPKDRFSAEMPDATLATLKIQPSEPRDSAVYFCASGARVSTEAFFGQGTRLTVV.

V is TRBV9 and J is TRBJ1-4, with a weak D call TRBD1 (5 bases). Germline CDR1 and CDR2: SGDLS and YYNGEE. The CDR3 has 14 residues. Trimming left V 0 bases short and J 11 bases short, with 14 bases between. CDR3 protein: CASSVENSGQKLFF. In DNA, the CDR3 is TGTGCCAGCAGCGTAGAGAATTCAGGGCAGAAACTGTTTTTT.

The chain combines TRBV5-1 with TRBJ2-7; 9 bases line up with TRBD1. J lost 3 bases, V lost 4 bases, and 2 bases had no gene match. This CDR3 is built from 13 residues. The V gene's germline CDR1 is SGHRS and CDR2 YFSETQ. The CDR3 nucleotides are TGCGCCAGCAGCCCGACAGGGGGCTACGAGCAGTACTTC. Protein sequence: CASSPTGGYEQYF.

The chain has TRBV4-2 and TRBJ2-1; 10 bases map to TRBD2. Per the germline V gene, CDR1 is LGHNA and CDR2 is YNFKEQ. Losses at the gene ends were 0 bases for V and 5 bases for J; bases not matched to a gene: 10. This CDR3 region has 18 residues. CDR3 residues: CASSQDGGGTSDHNEQFF. The CDR3 DNA reads as TGTGCCAGCAGCCAAGATGGGGGGGGGACTAGCGATCACAATGAGCAGTTCTTC.

CDR3 sequence: CASSAGSLSYEQFF. In DNA form, the CDR3 reads TGTGCCAGCAGCGCCGGGTCGTTATCCTATGAGCAGTTCTTC. V is TRBV6-4 and J is TRBJ2-1; D gene ambiguous. Trimming pared 6 bases from V and 8 bases from J, leaving 17 bases between. The length of the CDR3 is 14 residues. Germline V gene lookup returns CDR1 MRHNA and CDR2 SNTAGT.

The CDR3 DNA follows: TGTGCCAGCAGTGCCGACAGGGGAACTGAAGCTTTCTTT. It encodes CASSADRGTEAFF. The chain employs TRBV6-1 and TRBJ1-1, with TRBD1 matching 8 bases. V shed 4 bases, J shed 5 bases, and the junction held 3 bases outside the gene matches. The CDR3 contains 13 residues. Germline V CDR1 and CDR2: MNHNS, SASEGT.

This sequence joins TRBV30 and TRBJ1-5, with D uncertain. Deletions cut 4 bases from V and 0 bases from J, with 13 bases between. Germline CDR1 is GTSNPN and CDR2 is SVGIG (reference sequence). CDR3 length equals 15 residues. CDR3 coding DNA: TGTGCCTGGAATGAGGCTCGTCATAGCAATCAGCCCCAGCATTTT. Translation gives CAWNEARHSNQPQHF.

V usage is TRBV28 and J usage is TRBJ1-5, with D tentatively TRBD1 (5 bases). Germline V gene sequence: CDR1 MDHEN, CDR2 SYDVKM. The CDR3 has 17 amino acids. Trimming took 3 bases from V and 2 from J, leaving 17 bases between them. The CDR3 here is CASSLIVGRGGNQPQHF. The CDR3 region has the DNA TGTGCCAGCAGTTTGATTGTGGGGAGGGGAGGCAATCAGCCCCAGCATTTT.

V is TRBV5-5 and J is TRBJ2-5; D unclear. The germline V gene encodes CDR1 SGHKS and CDR2 YYEKEE (reference sequence). The CDR3 has 12 residues. V was pared by 4 bases and J by 4 bases, with 8 bases between. The CDR3 sequence: CASSRGGETQYF. The CDR3 nucleotides are TGTGCCAGCAGCCGAGGCGGAGAGACCCAGTACTTC.

Concerning this clone itself: At one end the junction does not follow the germline gene, possibly because of a read error. This chain joins TRBV7-9 and TRBJ1-4; tentative D call: TRBD1 (6 bases). Germline CDR1 reads SEHNR; CDR2 reads FQNEAQ (reference sequence). The CDR3 has 14 residues. Here the CDR3 reads CSSSLAQGNEKLFF. As DNA, the CDR3 is TGTTCCAGCAGCTTAGCCCAGGGGAATGAAAAACTGTTTTTT.

The chain has TRBV6-6 and TRBJ2-7; D gene unclear. Trimming took 7 bases from V and 4 from J, leaving 5 bases between them. CDR1 MNHNY and CDR2 SVGAGI come from the germline V gene (reference sequence). The CDR3 contains 10 residues. The CDR3 protein is CASTSYEQYF. CDR3 sequence (DNA): TGTGCCAGCACCAGTTACGAGCAGTACTTC.

The V gene is TRBV30, the J gene TRBJ2-2; D is ambiguous. This CDR3 is 13 amino acids long. Germline V lookup: CDR1 GTSNPN, CDR2 SVGIG (reference sequence). The V end was cut by 3 bases, the J end by 2 bases, with 7 bases between. As DNA, the CDR3 is TGTGCCTGGAGAAAGCGAAACACCGGGGAGCTGTTTTTT. Protein: CAWRKRNTGELFF.

The chain carries TRBV6-1 and TRBJ1-1; TRBD1 aligns across 7 bases. Trimming at V came to 11 bases and at J to 4 bases, leaving 7 bases not matched to a gene. The CDR3 covers 12 residues. Germline CDR1 and CDR2: MNHNS and SASEGT. The CDR3 region is CAVYRGGTEAFF. The CDR3 DNA reads as TGTGCCGTTTACAGGGGTGGCACTGAAGCTTTCTTT.

The chain uses TRBV10-3 and TRBJ2-7; 7 bases are shared with TRBD1. V dropped 7 bases and J dropped 0; count of bases not matched to a gene: 6. The CDR3 has 14 amino acids. Germline assignment: CDR1 ENHRY and CDR2 SYGVKD. In DNA, the CDR3 is TGTGCCATCATGGGGGCAGGGGGCTCCTACGAGCAGTACTTC. This encodes CAIMGAGGSYEQYF.

This clone appeared a single time. The chain links TRBV7-8 to TRBJ1-2; no firm D call. Germline V gene sequence: CDR1 SGHVS, CDR2 FQNEAQ. Trimming left V 1 base short and J 6 bases short, with 6 bases between. The CDR3 is 12 amino acids. Here the CDR3 reads CASSLGGDGYTF. The CDR3 nucleotides are TGTGCCAGCAGCTTAGGCGGGGATGGCTACACCTTC.

This clone is judged medium-sized. The chain joins TRBV5-6 to TRBJ1-1; no firm D call. Germline CDR1 is SGHDT and CDR2 is YYEEEE. The CDR3 is made up of 14 amino acids. Trimming took off 0 bases at V and 1 base at J, with 7 bases between the two ends. CDR3 in amino acids: CASSLGGPNTEAFF. As DNA, the CDR3 is TGTGCCAGCAGCTTGGGTGGGCCGAACACTGAAGCTTTCTTT.

This clone was seen a few times. The CDR3 coding sequence is TGTGCCAGCAGCTTATTCGGGACAGGGGGTTTGCAGCCCCAGCATTTT. Translating gives CASSLFGTGGLQPQHF. This chain links TRBV7-8 with TRBJ1-5; TRBD1 aligns across 11 bases. Germline V gene data show CDR1 as SGHVS and CDR2 as FQNEAQ. The CDR3 is made up of 16 amino acids. V lost 2 bases to trimming and J lost 7 bases; unmatched junction nucleotides: 7.

The V and J genes are TRBV4-2 and TRBJ2-1; 8 nucleotides line up with TRBD1. Trimming cost V 4 bases and J 6 bases; bases outside gene matches: 2. Germline V gives CDR1 LGHNA, CDR2 YNFKEQ. This CDR3 spans 13 amino acids. The CDR3 DNA reads TGTGCCAGCAGCCTAGGACAGGGCAATGAGCAGTTCTTC. Its protein product is CASSLGQGNEQFF.